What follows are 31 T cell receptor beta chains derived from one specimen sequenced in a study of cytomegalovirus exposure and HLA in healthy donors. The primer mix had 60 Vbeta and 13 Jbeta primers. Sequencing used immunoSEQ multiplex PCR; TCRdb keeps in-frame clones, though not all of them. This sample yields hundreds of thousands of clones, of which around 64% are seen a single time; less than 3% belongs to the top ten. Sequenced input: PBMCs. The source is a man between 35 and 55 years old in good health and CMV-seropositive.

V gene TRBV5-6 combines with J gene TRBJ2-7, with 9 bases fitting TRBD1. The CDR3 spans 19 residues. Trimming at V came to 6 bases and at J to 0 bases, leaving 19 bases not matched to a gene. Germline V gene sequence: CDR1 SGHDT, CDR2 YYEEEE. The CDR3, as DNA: TGTGCCAGCACAGGACAGGGGTTCTTAGCACCTTTCAGCTCCTACGAGCAGTACTTC. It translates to CASTGQGFLAPFSSYEQYF.

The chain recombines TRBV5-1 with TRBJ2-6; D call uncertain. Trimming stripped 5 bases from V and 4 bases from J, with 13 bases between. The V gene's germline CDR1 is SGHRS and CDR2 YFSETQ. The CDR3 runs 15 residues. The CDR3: CASRGEYTGANVLTF. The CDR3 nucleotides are TGCGCCAGCAGAGGAGAGTACACCGGGGCCAACGTCCTGACTTTC.

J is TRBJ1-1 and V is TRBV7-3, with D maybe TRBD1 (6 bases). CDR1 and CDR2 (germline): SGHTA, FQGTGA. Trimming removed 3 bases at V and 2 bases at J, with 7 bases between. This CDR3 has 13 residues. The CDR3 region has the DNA TGTGCCAGCAGCTTGGACAGTAACACTGAAGCTTTCTTT. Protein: CASSLDSNTEAFF.

The CDR3 region has the DNA TGTGCCAGTGGGGGGGGCGGCTACACCTTC. It translates to CASGGGGYTF. The chain combines TRBV19 with TRBJ1-2; perhaps TRBD1 as D (6 bases). Germline V gene lookup returns CDR1 LNHDA and CDR2 SQIVND (reference sequence). The CDR3 extends over 10 amino acids. Trimming took off 8 bases at V and 8 bases at J, with 9 bases between the two ends.

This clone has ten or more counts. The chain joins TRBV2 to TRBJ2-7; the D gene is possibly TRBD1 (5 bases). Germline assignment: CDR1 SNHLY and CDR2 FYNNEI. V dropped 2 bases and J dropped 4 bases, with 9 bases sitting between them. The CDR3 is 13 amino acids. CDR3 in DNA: TGTGCCAGCAGTGAACAGGGTTTATACGAGCAGTACTTC. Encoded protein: CASSEQGLYEQYF.

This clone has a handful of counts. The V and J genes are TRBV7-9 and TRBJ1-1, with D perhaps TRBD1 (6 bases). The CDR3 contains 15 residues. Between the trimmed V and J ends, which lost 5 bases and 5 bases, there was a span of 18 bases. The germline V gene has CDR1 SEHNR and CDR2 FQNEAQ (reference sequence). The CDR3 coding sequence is TGTGCCAGCAGCCCCAGGGGATTAGGCAGTACTGAAGCTTTCTTT. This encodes CASSPRGLGSTEAFF.

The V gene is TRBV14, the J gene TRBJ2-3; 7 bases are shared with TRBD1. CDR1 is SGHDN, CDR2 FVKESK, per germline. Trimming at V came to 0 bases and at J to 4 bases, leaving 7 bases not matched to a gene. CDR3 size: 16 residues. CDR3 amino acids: CASSQDWAGGADTQYF. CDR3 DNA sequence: TGTGCCAGCAGCCAAGATTGGGCAGGGGGTGCAGATACGCAGTATTTT.

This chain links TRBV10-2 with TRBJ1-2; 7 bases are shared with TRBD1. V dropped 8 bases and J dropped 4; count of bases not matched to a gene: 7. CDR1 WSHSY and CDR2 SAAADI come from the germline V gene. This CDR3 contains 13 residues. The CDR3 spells CASYAGTVYGYTF. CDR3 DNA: TGCGCCAGCTACGCCGGGACAGTCTATGGCTACACCTTC.

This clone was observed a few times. The CDR3 region is CASSNRAQGSGMSGEQYF. CDR3 nucleotide sequence: TGCGCCAGCAGCAACCGGGCCCAGGGTAGCGGCATGTCGGGCGAGCAGTACTTC. The J gene is TRBJ2-7, the V gene TRBV5-1; the D gene is possibly TRBD2 (6 bases). The CDR3 is made up of 18 amino acids. The germline CDR1 and CDR2 sequences are SGHRS and YFSETQ. The V end lost 4 bases, the J end lost 6 bases, and 29 bases lay between the germline ends.

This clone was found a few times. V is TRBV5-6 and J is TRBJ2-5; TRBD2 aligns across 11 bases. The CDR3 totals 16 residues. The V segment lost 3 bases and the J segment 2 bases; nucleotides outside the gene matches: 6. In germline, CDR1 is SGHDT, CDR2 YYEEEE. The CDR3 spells CASSSRWTSGQETQYF. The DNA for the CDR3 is TGTGCCAGCAGCTCCCGATGGACTAGCGGGCAAGAGACCCAGTACTTC.

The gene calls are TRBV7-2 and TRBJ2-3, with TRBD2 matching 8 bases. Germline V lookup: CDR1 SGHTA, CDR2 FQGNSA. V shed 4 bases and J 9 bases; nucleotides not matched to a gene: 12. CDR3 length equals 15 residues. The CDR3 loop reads CASSSHGTSSKTQYF. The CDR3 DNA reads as TGTGCCAGCAGCTCCCACGGGACTAGTAGTAAGACGCAGTATTTT.

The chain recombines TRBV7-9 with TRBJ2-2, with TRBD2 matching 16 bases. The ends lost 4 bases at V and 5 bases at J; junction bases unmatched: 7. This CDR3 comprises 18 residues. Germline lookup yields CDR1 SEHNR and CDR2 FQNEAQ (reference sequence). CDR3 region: CASSWGLAGGPRTGELFF. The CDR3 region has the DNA TGTGCCAGCAGCTGGGGACTAGCGGGGGGGCCACGAACCGGGGAGCTGTTTTTT.

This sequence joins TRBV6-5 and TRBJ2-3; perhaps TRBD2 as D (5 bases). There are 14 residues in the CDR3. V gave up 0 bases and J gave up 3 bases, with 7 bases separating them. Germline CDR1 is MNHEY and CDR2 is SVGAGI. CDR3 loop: CASSYSSGTDTQYF. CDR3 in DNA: TGTGCCAGCAGTTACTCATCGGGGACAGATACGCAGTATTTT.

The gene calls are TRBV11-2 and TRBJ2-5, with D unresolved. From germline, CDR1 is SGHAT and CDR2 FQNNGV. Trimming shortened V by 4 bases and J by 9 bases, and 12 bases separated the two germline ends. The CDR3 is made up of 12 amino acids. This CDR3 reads CASSSADGSQYF. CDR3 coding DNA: TGTGCCAGCAGCTCGGCCGACGGGTCCCAGTACTTC. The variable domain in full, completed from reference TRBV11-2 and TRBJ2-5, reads EAGVAQSPRYKIIEKRQSVAFWCNPISGHATLYWYQQILGQGPKLLIQFQNNGVVDDSQLPKDRFSAERLKGVDSTLKIQPAKLEDSAVYLCASSSADGSQYFGPGTRLLVL.

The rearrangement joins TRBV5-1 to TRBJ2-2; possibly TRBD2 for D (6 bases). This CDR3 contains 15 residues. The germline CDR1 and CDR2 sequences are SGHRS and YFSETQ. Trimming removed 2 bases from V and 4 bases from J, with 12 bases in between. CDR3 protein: CASSFGGEVTGELFF. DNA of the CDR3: TGCGCCAGCAGCTTCGGAGGGGAGGTCACCGGGGAGCTGTTTTTT.

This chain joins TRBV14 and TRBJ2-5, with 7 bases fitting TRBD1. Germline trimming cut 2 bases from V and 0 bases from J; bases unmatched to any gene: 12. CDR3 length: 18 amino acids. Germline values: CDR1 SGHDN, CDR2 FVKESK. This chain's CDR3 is CASSQPPTGQPYQETQYF. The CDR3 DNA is TGTGCCAGCAGCCAACCTCCAACGGGACAGCCGTACCAAGAGACCCAGTACTTC. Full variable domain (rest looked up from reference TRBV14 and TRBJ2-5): EAGVTQFPSHSVIEKGQTVTLRCDPISGHDNLYWYRRVMGKEIKFLLHFVKESKQDESGMPNNRFLAERTGGTYSTLKVQPAELEDSGVYFCASSQPPTGQPYQETQYFGPGTRLLVL.

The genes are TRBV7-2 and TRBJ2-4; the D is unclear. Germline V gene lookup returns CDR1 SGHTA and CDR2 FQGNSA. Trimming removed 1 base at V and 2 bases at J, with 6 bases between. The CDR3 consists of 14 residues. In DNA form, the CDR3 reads TGTGCCAGCAGCTTAGGGCAGACCAAAAACATTCAGTACTTC. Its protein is CASSLGQTKNIQYF.

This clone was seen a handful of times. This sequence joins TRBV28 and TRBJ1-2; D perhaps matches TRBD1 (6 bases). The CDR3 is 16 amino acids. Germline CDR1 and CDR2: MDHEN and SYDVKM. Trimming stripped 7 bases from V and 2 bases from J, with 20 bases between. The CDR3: CASTEGQGLVNYGYTF. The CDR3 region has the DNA TGTGCCAGCACTGAGGGGCAGGGGTTGGTAAACTATGGCTACACCTTC.

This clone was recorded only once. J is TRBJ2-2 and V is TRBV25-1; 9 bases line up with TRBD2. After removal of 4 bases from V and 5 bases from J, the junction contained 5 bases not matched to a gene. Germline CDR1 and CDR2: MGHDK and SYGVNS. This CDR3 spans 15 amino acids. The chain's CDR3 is CASSGSSGVTGELFF. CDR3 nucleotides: TGTGCCAGCAGTGGGTCTAGCGGGGTTACCGGGGAGCTGTTTTTT.

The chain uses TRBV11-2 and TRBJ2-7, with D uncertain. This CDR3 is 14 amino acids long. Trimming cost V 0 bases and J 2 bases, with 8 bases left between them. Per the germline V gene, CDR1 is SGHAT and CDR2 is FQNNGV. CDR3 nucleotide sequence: TGTGCCAGCAGCTTAGAGCGCACCGCCTACGAGCAGTACTTC. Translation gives CASSLERTAYEQYF.

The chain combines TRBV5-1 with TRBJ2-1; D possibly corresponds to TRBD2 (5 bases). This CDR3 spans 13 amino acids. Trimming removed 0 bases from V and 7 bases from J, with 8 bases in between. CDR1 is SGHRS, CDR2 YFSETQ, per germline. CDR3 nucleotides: TGCGCCAGCAGCTTGGCCGGAGGTAATGAGCAGTTCTTC. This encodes CASSLAGGNEQFF.

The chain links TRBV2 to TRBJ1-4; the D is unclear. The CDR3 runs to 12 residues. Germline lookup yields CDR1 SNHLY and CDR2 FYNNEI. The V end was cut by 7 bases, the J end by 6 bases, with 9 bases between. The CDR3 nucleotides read TGTGCCAGCAACTTTCCCTATGAAAAACTGTTTTTT. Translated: CASNFPYEKLFF. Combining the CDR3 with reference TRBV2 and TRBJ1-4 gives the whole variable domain EPEVTQTPSHQVTQMGQEVILRCVPISNHLYFYWYRQILGQKVEFLVSFYNNEISEKSEIFDDQFSVERPDGSNFTLKIRSTKLEDSAMYFCASNFPYEKLFFGSGTQLSVL.

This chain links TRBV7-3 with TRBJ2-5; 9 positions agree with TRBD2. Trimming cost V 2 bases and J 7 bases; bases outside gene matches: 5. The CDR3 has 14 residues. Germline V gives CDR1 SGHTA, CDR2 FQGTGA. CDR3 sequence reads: CASSLGGGDSTQYF. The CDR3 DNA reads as TGTGCCAGCAGCTTAGGCGGGGGGGACTCGACCCAGTACTTC. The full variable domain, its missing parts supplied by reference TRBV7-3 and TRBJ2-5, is GAGVSQTPSNKVTEKGKYVELRCDPISGHTALYWYRQSLGQGPEFLIYFQGTGAADDSGLPNDRFFAVRPEGSVSTLKIQRTERGDSAVYLCASSLGGGDSTQYFGPGTRLLVL.

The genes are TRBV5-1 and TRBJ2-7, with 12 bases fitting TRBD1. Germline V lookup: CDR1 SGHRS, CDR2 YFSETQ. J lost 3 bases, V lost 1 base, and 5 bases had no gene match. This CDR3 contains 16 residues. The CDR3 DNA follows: TGCGCCAGCAGCTTGCCCGGGACAGGGGGCCGCTACGAGCAGTACTTC. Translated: CASSLPGTGGRYEQYF.

The CDR3 DNA reads TGTGCCAGCAGCACTACAGGGAACGGCGCAGATACGCAGTATTTT. It specifies CASSTTGNGADTQYF. This chain joins TRBV6-1 and TRBJ2-3; tentatively, D is TRBD1 (6 bases). Germline CDR1 is MNHNS and CDR2 is SASEGT. The CDR3 has 15 residues. Trimming stripped 6 bases from V and 4 bases from J, with 17 bases between.

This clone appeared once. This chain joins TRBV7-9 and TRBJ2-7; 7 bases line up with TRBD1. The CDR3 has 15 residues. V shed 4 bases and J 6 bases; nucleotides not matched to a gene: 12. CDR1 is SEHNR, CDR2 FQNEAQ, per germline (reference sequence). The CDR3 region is CASSSPTGPLREQYF. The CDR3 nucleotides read TGTGCCAGCAGCTCCCCGACAGGGCCCCTTCGCGAGCAGTACTTC.

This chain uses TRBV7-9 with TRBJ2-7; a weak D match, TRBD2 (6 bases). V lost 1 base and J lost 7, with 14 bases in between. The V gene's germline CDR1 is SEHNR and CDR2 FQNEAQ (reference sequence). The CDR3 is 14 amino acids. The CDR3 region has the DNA TGTGCCAGCAGCTTAGGGGGGGAGCTGGGGGAGCAGTACTTC. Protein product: CASSLGGELGEQYF.

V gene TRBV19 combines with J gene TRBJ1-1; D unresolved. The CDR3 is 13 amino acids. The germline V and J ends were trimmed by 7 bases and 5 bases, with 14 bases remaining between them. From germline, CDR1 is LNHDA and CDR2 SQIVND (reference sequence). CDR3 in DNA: TGTGCCAGTACCCTCCTTGGCGGGACTGAAGCTTTCTTT. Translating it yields CASTLLGGTEAFF.

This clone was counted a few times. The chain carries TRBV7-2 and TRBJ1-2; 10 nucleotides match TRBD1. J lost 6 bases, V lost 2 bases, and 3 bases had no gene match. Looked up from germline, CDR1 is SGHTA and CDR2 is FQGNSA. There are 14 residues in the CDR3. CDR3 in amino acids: CASSLWTGGNGYTF. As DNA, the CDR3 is TGTGCCAGCAGCTTATGGACAGGGGGTAATGGCTACACCTTC. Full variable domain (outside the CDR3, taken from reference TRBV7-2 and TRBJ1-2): GAGVSQSPSNKVTEKGKDVELRCDPISGHTALYWYRQSLGQGLEFLIYFQGNSAPDKSGLPSDRFSAERTGGSVSTLTIQRTQQEDSAVYLCASSLWTGGNGYTFGSGTRLTVV.

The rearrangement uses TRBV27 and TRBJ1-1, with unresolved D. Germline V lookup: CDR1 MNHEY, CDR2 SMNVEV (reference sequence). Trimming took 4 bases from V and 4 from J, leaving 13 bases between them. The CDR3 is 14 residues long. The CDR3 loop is CASSSSSRGTEAFF. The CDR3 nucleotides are TGTGCCAGCAGTTCTTCTAGCCGGGGCACTGAAGCTTTCTTT.

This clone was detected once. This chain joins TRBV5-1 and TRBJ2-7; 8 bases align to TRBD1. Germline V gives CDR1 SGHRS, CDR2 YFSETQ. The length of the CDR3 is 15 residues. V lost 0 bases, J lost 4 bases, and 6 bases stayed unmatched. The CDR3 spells CASSLELQGAYEQYF. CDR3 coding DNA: TGCGCCAGCAGCTTGGAGTTGCAGGGGGCATACGAGCAGTACTTC.